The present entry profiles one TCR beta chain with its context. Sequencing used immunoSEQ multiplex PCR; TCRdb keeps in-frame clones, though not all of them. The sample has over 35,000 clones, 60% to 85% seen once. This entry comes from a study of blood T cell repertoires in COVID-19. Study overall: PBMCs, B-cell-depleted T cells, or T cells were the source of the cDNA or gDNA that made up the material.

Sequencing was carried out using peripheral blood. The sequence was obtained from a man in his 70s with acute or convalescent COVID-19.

Here the CDR3 reads CASSQDPRGRQGATDTQYF. The DNA for the CDR3 is TGCGCCAGCAGCCAAGATCCGAGGGGGAGACAGGGGGCTACAGATACGCAGTATTTT. The chain links TRBV4-3 to TRBJ2-3; 10 bases align to TRBD1. CDR1 is LGHNA and CDR2 is YSLEER in the germline V gene. The CDR3 extends over 19 amino acids. V gave up 0 bases and J gave up 3 bases; unmatched junction bases: 12.